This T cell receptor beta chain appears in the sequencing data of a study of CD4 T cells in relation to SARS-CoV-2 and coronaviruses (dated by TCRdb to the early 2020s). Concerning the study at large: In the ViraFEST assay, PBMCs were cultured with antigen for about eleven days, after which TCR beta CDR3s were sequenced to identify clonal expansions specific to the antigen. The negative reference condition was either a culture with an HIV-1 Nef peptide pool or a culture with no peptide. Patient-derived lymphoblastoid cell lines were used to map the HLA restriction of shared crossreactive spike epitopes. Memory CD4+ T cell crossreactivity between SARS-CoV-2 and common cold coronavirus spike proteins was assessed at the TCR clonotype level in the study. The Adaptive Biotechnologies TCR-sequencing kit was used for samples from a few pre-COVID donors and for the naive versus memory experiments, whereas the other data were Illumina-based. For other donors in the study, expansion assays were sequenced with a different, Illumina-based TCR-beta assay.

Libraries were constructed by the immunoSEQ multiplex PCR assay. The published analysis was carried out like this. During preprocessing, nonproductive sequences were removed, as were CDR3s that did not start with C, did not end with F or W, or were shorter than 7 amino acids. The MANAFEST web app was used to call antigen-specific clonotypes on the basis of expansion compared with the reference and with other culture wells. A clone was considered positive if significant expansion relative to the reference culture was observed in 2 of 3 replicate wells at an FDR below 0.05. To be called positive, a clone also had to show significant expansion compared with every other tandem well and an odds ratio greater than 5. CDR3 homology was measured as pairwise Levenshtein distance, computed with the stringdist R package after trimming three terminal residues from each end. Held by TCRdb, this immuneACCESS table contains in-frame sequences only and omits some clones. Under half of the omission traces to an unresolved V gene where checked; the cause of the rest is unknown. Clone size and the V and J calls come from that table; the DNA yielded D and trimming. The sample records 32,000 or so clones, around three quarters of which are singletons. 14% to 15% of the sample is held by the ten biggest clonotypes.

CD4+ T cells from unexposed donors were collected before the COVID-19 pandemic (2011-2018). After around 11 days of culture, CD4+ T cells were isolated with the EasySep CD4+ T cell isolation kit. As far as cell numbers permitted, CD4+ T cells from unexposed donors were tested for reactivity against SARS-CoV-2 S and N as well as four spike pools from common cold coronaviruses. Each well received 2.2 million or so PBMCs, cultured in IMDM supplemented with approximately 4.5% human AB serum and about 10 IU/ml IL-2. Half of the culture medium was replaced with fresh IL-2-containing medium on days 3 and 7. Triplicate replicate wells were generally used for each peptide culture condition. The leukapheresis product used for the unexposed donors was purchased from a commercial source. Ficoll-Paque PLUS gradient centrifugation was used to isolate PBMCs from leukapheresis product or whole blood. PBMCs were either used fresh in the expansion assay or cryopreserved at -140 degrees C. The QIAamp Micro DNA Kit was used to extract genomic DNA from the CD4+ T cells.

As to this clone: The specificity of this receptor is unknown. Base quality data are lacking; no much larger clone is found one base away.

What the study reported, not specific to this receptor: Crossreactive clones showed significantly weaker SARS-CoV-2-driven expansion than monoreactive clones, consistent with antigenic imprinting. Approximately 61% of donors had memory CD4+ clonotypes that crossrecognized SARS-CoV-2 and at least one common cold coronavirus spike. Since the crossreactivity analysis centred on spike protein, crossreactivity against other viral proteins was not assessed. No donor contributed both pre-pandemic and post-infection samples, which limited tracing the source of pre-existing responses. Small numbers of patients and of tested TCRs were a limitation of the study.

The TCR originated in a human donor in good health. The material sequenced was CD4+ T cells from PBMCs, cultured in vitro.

The nucleotide sequence reads as follows: TGCAGTGCTAGTCTTGGGGGACAGAATCAGCCCCAGCATTTT. The resulting protein is CSASLGGQNQPQHF. The chain joins TRBV20-1 to TRBJ1-5; 7 bases in the junction line up with TRBD1. CDR1 and CDR2 are drawn from the germline V gene (reference sequence): DFQATT, SNEGSKA. From the cysteine up to the phenylalanine, the CDR3 has a length of 14 residues. The read is trimmed to its CDR3 DNA, 42 bases read in frame from base 1. V ends up 3 bases short and J 4 bases short, with an unmatched junction base count of 6.